One and the same sample provided the 17 T cell receptor beta chains below, sequenced in a study of identifying expanded T cells in peripheral blood. Sequenced by immunoSEQ multiplex PCR; TCRdb stores in-frame clones only, minus some. The sample records over 70,000 clones, roughly 91% being singletons. Specimen: blood. The source of these receptors is a person aged 18 to 70 in good health.

The chain links TRBV7-2 to TRBJ1-4; D is possibly TRBD1 (5 bases). Trimming took 1 base from V and 5 from J, leaving 14 bases between them. Germline assignment: CDR1 SGHTA and CDR2 FQGNSA. CDR3 length equals 16 residues. The CDR3 region has the DNA TGTGCCAGCAGCTTAGGGGTGGGGCATAAAAATGAAAAACTGTTTTTT. As protein: CASSLGVGHKNEKLFF.

The chain joins TRBV28 to TRBJ1-4; D is perhaps TRBD1 (5 bases). The CDR3 sequence is 16 residues long. Deletions cut 4 bases from V and 4 bases from J, with 16 bases between. Germline CDR1 is MDHEN and CDR2 is SYDVKM. CDR3 in amino acids: CASSSELGTNNEKLFF. CDR3 DNA: TGTGCCAGCAGTTCTGAGCTTGGGACTAATAATGAAAAACTGTTTTTT. The full variable domain, with the rest looked up from reference TRBV28 and TRBJ1-4, is DVKVTQSSRYLVKRTGEKVFLECVQDMDHENMFWYRQDPGLGLRLIYFSYDVKMKEKGDIPEGYSVSREKKERFSLILESASTNQTSMYLCASSSELGTNNEKLFFGSGTQLSVL.

V is TRBV7-6 and J is TRBJ2-7; a possible D gene is TRBD2 (6 bases). CDR3 length: 14 residues. Germline V gives CDR1 SGHVS, CDR2 FNYEAQ. V lost 2 bases and J 3 bases, leaving 11 bases between the germline ends. The DNA for the CDR3 is TGTGCCAGCAGCTTACGTTCCGGGGGCTACGAGCAGTACTTC. As protein: CASSLRSGGYEQYF.

The chain recombines TRBV18 with TRBJ2-5; D gene uncertain. There are 14 residues in the CDR3. Trimming removed 0 bases at V and 5 bases at J, with 10 bases between. Germline CDR1 and CDR2: KGHSH and LQKENI. CDR3 DNA sequence: TGTGCCAGCTCACCACCAGGGCGAACGGAGACCCAGTACTTC. Its translation: CASSPPGRTETQYF. Looking up the rest from reference TRBV18 and TRBJ2-5 gives the full variable domain: NAGVMQNPRHLVRRRGQEARLRCSPMKGHSHVYWYRQLPEEGLKFMVYLQKENIIDESGMPKERFSAEFPKEGPSILRIQQVVRGDSAAYFCASSPPGRTETQYFGPGTRLLVL.

The chain uses TRBV19 and TRBJ2-5; D tentatively reads TRBD1 or TRBD2 (5 bases each). The germline V and J ends were trimmed by 4 bases and 10 bases, with 16 bases remaining between them. Looked up from germline, CDR1 is LNHDA and CDR2 is SQIVND (reference sequence). The CDR3 totals 13 residues. The CDR3 DNA follows: TGTGCCAGTAGTACGGGGACCCTCTTGGGCCAGTACTTC. Translation gives CASSTGTLLGQYF.

This rearrangement joins TRBV4-3 to TRBJ2-7; D ambiguous. CDR3 length equals 12 residues. V gave up 0 bases and J gave up 3 bases, with 3 bases separating them. CDR1 is LGHNA, CDR2 YSLEER, per germline. CDR3 sequence: CASSQEGYEQYF. The CDR3 DNA follows: TGCGCCAGCAGCCAAGAGGGCTACGAGCAGTACTTC.

The rearrangement joins TRBV28 to TRBJ2-5; 9 bases are shared with TRBD1. Trimming cost V 4 bases and J 5 bases; bases outside gene matches: 2. In germline, CDR1 is MDHEN, CDR2 SYDVKM. This CDR3 spans 13 amino acids. The CDR3 sequence: CASSSGQGETQYF. The DNA for the CDR3 is TGTGCCAGCAGTTCGGGACAGGGTGAGACCCAGTACTTC.

The chain employs TRBV14 and TRBJ1-1; D not certain. The CDR3 sequence is 16 residues long. Per the germline V gene, CDR1 is SGHDN and CDR2 is FVKESK. V lost 4 bases and J lost 0, with 15 bases in between. The CDR3 DNA sequence: TGTGCCAGCAGCCCGGGCACAGCTTCTCTGAACACTGAAGCTTTCTTT. It translates to CASSPGTASLNTEAFF.

A few counts support this clone. The chain recombines TRBV6-4 with TRBJ2-3; 12 bases are a match to TRBD2. V gave up 5 bases and J gave up 5 bases; unmatched junction bases: 5. The CDR3 sequence is 15 residues long. Per the germline V gene, CDR1 is MRHNA and CDR2 is SNTAGT. CDR3 region: CASSQLAGGVDTQYF. As DNA, the CDR3 is TGTGCCAGCAGTCAACTAGCGGGGGGAGTAGATACGCAGTATTTT.

The V and J genes are TRBV5-1 and TRBJ1-4; D call uncertain. This CDR3 has 15 amino acids. Trimming left V 4 bases short and J 8 bases short, with 18 bases between. CDR1 is SGHRS and CDR2 is YFSETQ in the germline V gene. CDR3 region: CASSPGGPADEKLFF. In nucleotides, the CDR3 is TGCGCCAGCAGCCCTGGCGGGCCCGCTGACGAAAAACTGTTTTTT.

The chain uses TRBV6-5 and TRBJ2-7, with D unclear. Germline CDR1 MNHEY, CDR2 SVGAGI. Trimming left V 0 bases short and J 2 bases short, with 8 bases between. The CDR3 is made up of 14 amino acids. CDR3 nucleotide sequence: TGTGCCAGCAGTTACTCCTCTCAGGCCTACGAGCAGTACTTC. This gives the protein CASSYSSQAYEQYF.

This chain's CDR3 is CASLERGPSYEQYF. The CDR3 nucleotides are TGTGCCAGCCTCGAAAGGGGTCCCTCCTACGAGCAGTACTTC. The chain employs TRBV6-6 and TRBJ2-7; possible D gene TRBD1, 5 bases. The CDR3 is 14 residues long. Trimming took off 8 bases at V and 0 bases at J, with 14 bases between the two ends. Germline V gene lookup returns CDR1 MNHNY and CDR2 SVGAGI (reference sequence).

The chain carries TRBV6-1 and TRBJ2-3; D gene unclear. The CDR3 has 11 residues. Germline V gene lookup returns CDR1 MNHNS and CDR2 SASEGT. The V end lost 8 bases, the J end lost 6 bases, and 9 bases lay between the germline ends. CDR3 nucleotides: TGTGCCAGCTCCTCCTGGGATACGCAGTATTTT. Residues: CASSSWDTQYF.

The J gene is TRBJ2-7, the V gene TRBV7-2; 10 nucleotides match TRBD2. This CDR3 has 16 amino acids. Germline CDR1 reads SGHTA; CDR2 reads FQGNSA. Germline trimming cut 5 bases from V and 2 bases from J; bases unmatched to any gene: 9. The CDR3 sequence is CASSPPRLAGAYEQYF. CDR3 nucleotides: TGTGCCAGCAGCCCCCCCCGACTAGCGGGTGCCTACGAGCAGTACTTC.

V gene TRBV28 combines with J gene TRBJ2-7; D unresolved. The germline V gene encodes CDR1 MDHEN and CDR2 SYDVKM. Deletions cut 4 bases from V and 3 bases from J, with 7 bases between. The CDR3 runs to 12 residues. CDR3 protein: CASSSRNYEQYF. CDR3 coding DNA: TGTGCCAGCAGTTCCCGAAACTACGAGCAGTACTTC.

V and J are TRBV6-5 and TRBJ1-2; maybe TRBD1 (5 bases). The CDR3 contains 12 residues. Between the trimmed V and J ends, which lost 8 bases and 1 base, there was a span of 8 bases. CDR1 is MNHEY, CDR2 SVGAGI, per germline. CDR3 nucleotide sequence: TGTGCCAGCGTGGGGGGTAACTATGGCTACACCTTC. Protein product: CASVGGNYGYTF.

J is TRBJ2-7 and V is TRBV27, with a tentative D call TRBD1 (6 bases). CDR3 size: 17 residues. V lost 0 bases and J 3 bases, leaving 18 bases between the germline ends. The germline V gene encodes CDR1 MNHEY and CDR2 SMNVEV (reference sequence). CDR3 DNA sequence: TGTGCCAGCAGTTTATCTCCGCCCGACAGGTTTCTCTACGAGCAGTACTTC. Protein sequence: CASSLSPPDRFLYEQYF.